A selection of T cell receptor beta chains follows, all from one sample in a study of blood T cell repertoires in COVID-19. Method: immunoSEQ multiplex PCR; TCRdb's copy keeps in-frame clones and lacks some. The sample yields about 8,300 clones, over 75% seen once. Sequencing was done on a sample of peripheral blood. The receptors originated from a human donor in a cohort sampled during active COVID-19. Both conserved end residues are part of each CDR3. A D gene is named only where the DNA matches it firmly. The listing skips clone size in some rows; elsewhere it reads once, few, many or a size class.

j_call d_call clone_size v_call cdr3_nt cdr3_aa
TRBJ1-2 - - TRBV11-2 TGTGCCAGCAGCTTAGTGGGCTTGAGCTACACCTTC CASSLVGLSYTF
TRBJ2-5 TRBD2 - TRBV5-1 TGCGCCAGCAGCCGGCAACTAGCGGGAGTAGAGACCCAGTACTTC CASSRQLAGVETQYF
TRBJ2-7 TRBD2 - TRBV11-2 TGTGCCAGCAGCTTCGGCCTAGCGGGACCGTACGGGTACTTC CASSFGLAGPYGYF
TRBJ1-5 - - TRBV7-8 TGTGCCAGCAGCTTAACGGGGGTTGGCAATCAGCCCCAGCATTTT CASSLTGVGNQPQHF
TRBJ1-5 - - TRBV2 TGTGCCAGCAGTGTAAGACAGCGCAATCAGCCCCAGCATTTT CASSVRQRNQPQHF
TRBJ2-5 - - TRBV11-2 TGTGCCAGCAGCTTAGCCCCCAGGGGTATAACAGAGACCCAGTACTTC CASSLAPRGITETQYF
TRBJ2-2 TRBD2 - TRBV18 TGTGCCAGCTCACCGGGACTAGCGGGGTCGCGGAGCACCGGGGAGCTGTTTTTT CASSPGLAGSRSTGELFF
TRBJ2-1 TRBD2 - TRBV19 TGTGCCACCACAGGGGGACTAGCGGGTATGAGCTCCTACAATGAGCAGTTCTTC CATTGGLAGMSSYNEQFF
TRBJ1-1 - - TRBV7-8 TGTGCCAGCAGCCCCTATACCGCGGTTAGGACTGAAGCTTTCTTT CASSPYTAVRTEAFF
TRBJ2-1 TRBD2 - TRBV9 TGTGCCAGCAGCGTCATGACTAGCGGGAGATTTAATGAGCAGTTCTTC CASSVMTSGRFNEQFF
TRBJ2-3 - - TRBV19 TGTGCCAGTAGTTTCGGAGGGTCAGCAGATACGCAGTATTTT CASSFGGSADTQYF
TRBJ1-5 TRBD1 - TRBV28 TGTGCCAGCGGGACAGGGAGGTTCTTTGAACAGCCCCAGCATTTT CASGTGRFFEQPQHF
TRBJ2-1 TRBD1 - TRBV5-1 TGCGCCAGCAGCTCGGGACAGGGGGCGGCGTACAATGAGCAGTTCTTC CASSSGQGAAYNEQFF
TRBJ1-5 - - TRBV30 TGTGCCTGGAGTCTTGGCACACCAGATCCCAATCAGCCCCAGCATTTT CAWSLGTPDPNQPQHF
TRBJ2-3 TRBD2 - TRBV10-3 TGTGCCATCTCCGGGGGGGGTGTGACCCTCACAGATACGCAGTATTTT CAISGGGVTLTDTQYF
TRBJ2-5 TRBD2 - TRBV2 TGTGCCAGCCCGAAGGGTGATACTAGCGGCCAAGAGACCCAGTACTTC CASPKGDTSGQETQYF
TRBJ2-1 - few TRBV11-3 TGTGCCAGCAGCGTCGGGCGGGCCGCTTACAATGAGCAGTTCTTC CASSVGRAAYNEQFF
TRBJ2-7 TRBD1 - TRBV2 TGTGCCAGCCGAGTGGGACAGGGGCTCTACGAGCAGTACTTC CASRVGQGLYEQYF
TRBJ2-7 TRBD2 - TRBV10-3 TGTGCCACTACTAGCGGACCCTACGAGCAGTACTTC CATTSGPYEQYF
TRBJ2-1 - - TRBV10-3 TGTGCCATCAGTGAGCCCGGCGCTAGCGCCAACCACCGGGTCGCCTACAATGAGCAGTTCTTC CAISEPGASANHRVAYNEQFF
TRBJ2-1 TRBD2 - TRBV27 TGTGCCAGCAGTTTAACGGGACTAGCGGGATTCAATGAGCAGTTCTTC CASSLTGLAGFNEQFF
TRBJ2-5 TRBD2 - TRBV11-3 TGTGCCAGCAGCCCGACTAGCGGAAGCCTAGAGACCCAGTACTTC CASSPTSGSLETQYF
TRBJ2-3 - - TRBV24-1 TGTGCCACCAGTGTTTCCTCTAGCACAGATACGCAGTATTTT CATSVSSSTDTQYF
TRBJ2-3 - - TRBV3-1/TRBV3-2 TGTGCCAGCAGCCAAGTTCTAGCCGCAGATACGCAGTATTTT CASSQVLAADTQYF
TRBJ1-1 - once TRBV19 TGTGCCAGTATTAACAGAGGGGGAGATAACACTGAAGCTTTCTTT CASINRGGDNTEAFF
TRBJ1-4 TRBD1 - TRBV3-1/TRBV3-2 TGTGCCAGCAGCCAAGATCGGGACACAGGGGGTAGAAAACTGTTTTTT CASSQDRDTGGRKLFF
TRBJ2-2 TRBD1 - TRBV28 TGTGCCAGCAGAGGACAGGGGTACGGGGAGCTGTTTTTT CASRGQGYGELFF